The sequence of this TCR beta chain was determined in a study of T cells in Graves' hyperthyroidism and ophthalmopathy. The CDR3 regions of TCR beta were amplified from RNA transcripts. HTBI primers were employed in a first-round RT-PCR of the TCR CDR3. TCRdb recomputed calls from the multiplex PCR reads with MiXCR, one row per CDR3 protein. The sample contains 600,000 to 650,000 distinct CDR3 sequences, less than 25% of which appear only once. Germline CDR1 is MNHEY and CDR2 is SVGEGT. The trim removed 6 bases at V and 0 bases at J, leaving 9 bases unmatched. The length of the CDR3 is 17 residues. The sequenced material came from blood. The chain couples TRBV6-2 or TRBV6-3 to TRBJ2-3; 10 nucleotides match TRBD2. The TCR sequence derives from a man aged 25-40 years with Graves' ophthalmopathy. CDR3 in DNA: TGTGCCAGCAGGCCGACGTCGACTAGCGGGAGCACAGATACGCAGTATTTT. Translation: CASRPTSTSGSTDTQYF.